These T cell receptor beta chains were read from a single sample in a study of T cell responses to AZD1222 COVID-19 vaccine. Clones were read by immunoSEQ multiplex PCR, and TCRdb kept only the in-frame ones, dropping some. The sample lists more than 150,000 clones, around 90% occurring once. The source was peripheral blood, collected 28 days after the second AZD1222 dose. These receptors were obtained from an adult who received the AZD1222 COVID-19 vaccine. CDR3s include the opening cysteine and the closing phenylalanine or tryptophan. A D gene is named only where the DNA matches it firmly. The size field is filled for only some rows; it gives once, few, many or a size class.

v_gene,j_gene,abundance,d_gene,CDR3aa,CDR3nt
TRBV28,TRBJ2-3,.,TRBD1,CASSRQGAPPDTQYF,TGTGCCAGCAGTAGACAGGGGGCTCCGCCAGATACGCAGTATTTT
TRBV9,TRBJ2-7,.,TRBD1,CASSDRTGTEQYF,TGTGCCAGCAGCGACCGGACAGGGACCGAGCAGTACTTC
TRBV12-3/TRBV12-4,TRBJ1-5,.,.,CASSRTATQHF,TGTGCCAGCAGCCGGACAGCGACCCAGCATTTT
TRBV7-3,TRBJ2-5,.,.,CASSLYGPQGETQYF,TGTGCCAGCAGCTTATATGGACCGCAGGGTGAGACCCAGTACTTC
TRBV3-1/TRBV3-2,TRBJ1-3,few,.,CASQIGAGIWNTIYF,TGTGCCAGCCAAATCGGGGCGGGGATTTGGAACACCATATATTTT
TRBV6-2/TRBV6-3,TRBJ2-1,.,TRBD1,CASSAHRGASYNEQFF,TGTGCCAGCAGTGCCCACAGGGGCGCTTCCTACAATGAGCAGTTCTTC
TRBV7-9,TRBJ2-1,.,.,CASSRTGTEYNEQFF,TGTGCCAGCAGCCGGACCGGGACGGAATACAATGAGCAGTTCTTC
TRBV12-3/TRBV12-4,TRBJ2-7,.,.,CASSLRAYEQYF,TGTGCCAGCAGTTTAAGGGCCTACGAGCAGTACTTC
TRBV6-1,TRBJ1-2,.,.,CASSDQDGYTF,TGTGCCAGCAGTGATCAAGATGGCTACACCTTC
TRBV5-6,TRBJ2-2,.,.,CASSWVPGLDTGELFF,TGTGCCAGCAGCTGGGTCCCCGGGCTAGACACCGGGGAGCTGTTTTTT
TRBV4-2,TRBJ2-3,.,.,CASSRPIVGTQMGNTQYF,TGTGCCAGCAGCCGTCCAATCGTGGGGACCCAGATGGGAAATACGCAGTATTTT
TRBV19,TRBJ1-6,.,TRBD1,CASTADRGNSPLHF,TGTGCCAGTACAGCAGACAGGGGTAATTCACCCCTCCACTTT
TRBV9,TRBJ2-5,.,.,CASSSRSGPTQETQYF,TGTGCCAGCAGCTCCCGGAGCGGGCCGACCCAAGAGACCCAGTACTTC
TRBV4-3,TRBJ2-7,.,TRBD2,CASSQDGGRWSYEQYF,TGCGCCAGCAGCCAAGACGGCGGGAGGTGGAGCTACGAGCAGTACTTC
TRBV5-4,TRBJ2-2,.,.,CASSLGPNTGELFF,TGTGCCAGCAGCTTGGGCCCGAACACCGGGGAGCTGTTTTTT
TRBV6-2/TRBV6-3,TRBJ2-7,.,TRBD2,CASSGTSGTYEQYF,TGTGCCAGCAGTGGGACTAGCGGAACCTACGAGCAGTACTTC
TRBV24-1,TRBJ2-3,.,TRBD2,CATSDRTSGSTDTQYF,TGTGCCACCAGTGACCGGACTAGCGGCAGCACAGATACGCAGTATTTT
TRBV18,TRBJ1-3,.,.,CASSPNRDGSSGNTIYF,TGTGCCAGCTCACCCAACCGGGACGGGAGCTCTGGAAACACCATATATTTT
TRBV28,TRBJ2-1,.,.,CASSSILHNEQFF,TGTGCCAGCAGTTCCATCTTACACAATGAGCAGTTCTTC
TRBV6-5,TRBJ2-1,.,.,CASSYSYSNEQFF,TGTGCCAGCAGTTACTCGTACTCAAATGAGCAGTTCTTC
TRBV6-5,TRBJ1-3,.,TRBD1,CASSYSRQGRNTIYF,TGTGCCAGCAGTTACTCCCGACAGGGGAGAAACACCATATATTTT
TRBV12-2,TRBJ2-7,once,.,CASRLAAMVRTGVHEQYF,TGTGCAAGTCGCTTAGCTGCCATGGTCAGGACAGGGGTCCACGAGCAGTACTTC
TRBV11-1,TRBJ2-7,.,.,CASSSGATYEQYF,TGTGCCAGCAGCTCCGGGGCCACCTACGAGCAGTACTTC
TRBV4-2,TRBJ2-3,.,TRBD2,CASSTRLAGSFTDTQYF,TGTGCCAGCAGCACTCGCTTAGCGGGATCTTTTACAGATACGCAGTATTTT
TRBV23-1,TRBJ2-7,.,.,CASTDSGLNFYEQYF,TGCGCCAGCACCGACTCGGGACTCAATTTCTACGAGCAGTACTTC
TRBV24-1,TRBJ2-7,once,TRBD2,CATSTSGSGEQYF,TGTGCCACTTCGACTAGCGGGAGTGGCGAGCAGTACTTC
TRBV2,TRBJ2-7,.,.,CASIRDLSYEQYF,TGTGCCAGCATCAGGGACCTCTCCTACGAGCAGTACTTC
TRBV5-1,TRBJ2-3,.,.,CASSLAKGDTQYF,TGCGCCAGCAGCTTGGCCAAGGGGGATACGCAGTATTTT
TRBV30,TRBJ2-7,.,.,CAWSRDTYEQYF,TGTGCCTGGAGTCGGGACACCTACGAGCAGTACTTC
TRBV11-3,TRBJ2-3,.,.,CASSSRLADTQYF,TGTGCCAGCAGCTCCCGGCTCGCAGATACGCAGTATTTT
TRBV4-2,TRBJ1-1,.,.,CASSQSVKPGHTEAFF,TGTGCCAGCAGCCAAAGTGTAAAACCCGGGCACACTGAAGCTTTCTTT
TRBV5-1,TRBJ2-2,once,TRBD1,CASSPEGALSTGELFF,TGCGCCAGCAGCCCCGAGGGGGCCCTGAGCACCGGGGAGCTGTTTTTT
TRBV19,TRBJ1-4,.,TRBD1,CASGGQGEKLFF,TGTGCCAGTGGTGGACAGGGGGAAAAACTGTTTTTT
TRBV3-1/TRBV3-2,TRBJ1-2,once,.,CASSQDWRGTGNYGYTF,TGTGCCAGCAGCCAAGATTGGAGAGGGACGGGTAACTATGGCTACACCTTC
TRBV9,TRBJ2-2,.,TRBD2,CASSVLSSGSSTGELFF,TGTGCCAGCAGCGTACTCTCCAGCGGGAGCAGCACCGGGGAGCTGTTTTTT
TRBV28,TRBJ2-2,.,TRBD2,CASSLALARTGELFF,TGTGCCAGCAGTTTAGCACTAGCGCGCACCGGGGAGCTGTTTTTT
TRBV7-2,TRBJ2-1,.,.,CASSLGQREWFF,TGTGCCAGCAGCTTAGGTCAACGGGAGTGGTTCTTC
TRBV19,TRBJ1-1,.,.,CASILRRGTGTEAFF,TGTGCCAGTATCCTGAGGCGGGGCACGGGCACTGAAGCTTTCTTT
TRBV7-9,TRBJ1-1,.,TRBD1,CASSPLRDRLNTEAFF,TGTGCCAGCAGCCCCTTGCGGGACAGGCTGAACACTGAAGCTTTCTTT
TRBV5-5,TRBJ2-7,few,.,CASSLESRALWYEQYF,TGTGCCAGCAGCTTGGAAAGCAGGGCTTTGTGGTACGAGCAGTACTTC
TRBV9,TRBJ2-3,.,.,CASSDPRGRVSDTQYF,TGTGCCAGCAGCGACCCCAGGGGTAGAGTTTCAGATACGCAGTATTTT
TRBV6-5,TRBJ2-7,.,.,CASLLGAVGEQYF,TGTGCCAGCCTTTTAGGGGCAGTGGGCGAGCAGTACTTC
TRBV6-5,TRBJ2-7,.,.,CASSYRFTYEQYF,TGTGCCAGCAGTTACAGGTTCACCTACGAGCAGTACTTC
TRBV3-1/TRBV3-2,TRBJ2-1,.,.,CASSQVTGLASNEQFF,TGTGCCAGCAGCCAGGTGACAGGTCTAGCCAGCAATGAGCAGTTCTTC
TRBV18,TRBJ2-7,few,.,CASSPPGSSYEQYF,TGTGCCAGCTCACCACCGGGATCCTCCTACGAGCAGTACTTC
TRBV29-1,TRBJ2-3,.,.,CSVGPDTQYF,TGCAGCGTTGGCCCAGATACGCAGTATTTT
TRBV20-1,TRBJ2-2,.,.,CSARSPGELFF,TGCAGTGCCAGGAGTCCCGGGGAGCTGTTTTTT
TRBV7-2,TRBJ2-7,.,.,CASTPIASSYEQYF,TGTGCCAGCACCCCGATAGCGAGCTCCTACGAGCAGTACTTC
TRBV4-1,TRBJ1-1,.,.,CASSQDPPGFPSGAFF,TGCGCCAGCAGCCAAGATCCCCCGGGGTTCCCAAGCGGAGCTTTCTTT
TRBV11-2,TRBJ2-5,.,.,CASSLAVRGETQYF,TGTGCCAGCAGCTTAGCGGTGAGGGGAGAGACCCAGTACTTC
TRBV6-5,TRBJ2-4,.,TRBD1,CASRGQGTKNIQYF,TGTGCCAGCAGGGGACAGGGGACCAAAAACATTCAGTACTTC
TRBV5-1,TRBJ2-7,.,.,CASSLAAYDRYEQYF,TGCGCCAGCAGCTTGGCCGCCTACGACCGCTACGAGCAGTACTTC
TRBV11-2,TRBJ1-5,.,.,CASSSQPGDQPQHF,TGTGCCAGCAGCTCCCAGCCGGGGGATCAGCCCCAGCATTTT
TRBV29-1,TRBJ2-2,.,.,CSVSEGASSGELFF,TGCAGCGTTTCGGAGGGGGCGAGCTCCGGGGAGCTGTTTTTT
TRBV5-1,TRBJ1-2,.,TRBD1,CASSPGDRAYGYTF,TGCGCCAGCAGCCCCGGGGACAGGGCCTATGGCTACACCTTC
TRBV4-3,TRBJ2-1,.,TRBD2,CASSQGPSGTYNEQFF,TGCGCCAGCAGCCAAGGTCCTAGCGGGACCTACAATGAGCAGTTCTTC
TRBV24-1,TRBJ2-1,.,.,CATSDFGDNEQFF,TGTGCCACCAGTGATTTCGGCGACAATGAGCAGTTCTTC
TRBV28,TRBJ2-7,.,TRBD2,CASSPEFGTSSYEQYF,TGTGCCAGCAGCCCGGAGTTCGGGACTAGCTCCTACGAGCAGTACTTC
TRBV19,TRBJ2-5,once,.,CASSIGQGRPYQETQYF,TGTGCCAGTAGTATCGGGCAGGGCAGACCTTACCAAGAGACCCAGTACTTC
TRBV4-2,TRBJ2-3,.,.,CASSQEDSASTDTQYF,TGTGCCAGCAGCCAAGAGGACTCGGCTAGCACAGATACGCAGTATTTT